The source of this T cell receptor beta chain is a study of CD8 T cells in Susac syndrome (dated by TCRdb to the late 2010s). Notes on the research overall: Among the Susac syndrome patients who were sequenced, clinically active disease was present in 5 or 6 and clinical remission was observed in fewer than ten. Clonality of the CD8+ T cell repertoire was compared between more than 10 healthy donors, roughly 14 Susac syndrome patients and fewer than 16 multiple sclerosis patients. Susac syndrome patients were therapy-naive, on corticosteroids (some also receiving IVIg), or on IVIg alone at blood withdrawal. The study used repertoire sequencing to test whether antigen drove CD8+ T cell activation and differentiation in Susac syndrome.

RNA was extracted with the RNeasy kit and about 0.5 to 1 ug was reverse transcribed using random hexamers. The immunoSEQ multiplex PCR assay, which covers 54 Vbeta and 13 Jbeta segments, was used to amplify TCR beta CDR3 regions. To correct PCR amplification bias, a synthetic template baseline was used for both primer optimization and computational correction. The original methods were these. Reads were annotated to V, D and J genes according to IMGT and were analyzed with immunoSEQ Analyzer, with only productive sequences retained. Clonality was calculated as one minus the Shannon entropy normalized by log2 of the number of productive unique sequences. Public and private clones were assessed among the 100 most prevalent clones of each patient and control. Clones were defined as Susac-specific if absent from the healthy and MS cohorts, from approximately 1,100 published viral clones and from other ImmuneACCESS disease sequences. TCRdb ran its own pipeline on the public reads, namely fastp trimming at Q25 and MiXCR clone calling, and kept in-frame beta chains. Every entry covers one CDR3 protein and lists the most common genes and DNA from its rows. What appears here as the V and J calls and clone size reflects TCRdb's work, not the paper's. This sample has nearly 110,000 distinct CDR3 sequences in its table, and roughly 94% of those were observed once. About 0.42% of the sample rests with the top ten.

General conclusions and limits of the study: Sixteen and five Susac-specific public clones were found in the total CD8+ and CD8+ TEMRA repertoires, respectively. CD8+ repertoires in Susac syndrome showed clonal expansion, which was highest in CD8+ TEMRA cells and was greater in clinically active patients than in remitting patients. The study acknowledged that relatively few individuals were included in the TCR sequencing and HLA analysis.

CDR1 and CDR2 are drawn from the germline V gene: SGHVS, FQNEAQ. V was cut back by 2 bases and J by 2 bases, leaving a gap of 2 bases between them. The cysteine opens and the phenylalanine closes a CDR3 of 12 amino acids. The retained sequence is limited to the CDR3, 36 bases, with the frame set at the first base. This clonotype was seen more than once but under ten times. Which antigen it targets is not known. No base quality values were provided; no much bigger clone lies one nucleotide off. Peripheral blood CD8+ and CD4+ T cells from healthy donors, Susac syndrome patients and multiple sclerosis patients were profiled using high-throughput TCR beta sequencing. The Susac syndrome patients fulfilled recently defined diagnostic criteria for either definite or probable disease. Bulk CD8+ and CD4+ T cells were purified magnetically by negative isolation, whereas CD8+ TEMRA cells were enriched by FACS. Blood was drawn into EDTA tubes, processed within 24 hours, and PBMCs were isolated by density gradient centrifugation. PBMCs destined for TCR sequencing were cryopreserved in liquid nitrogen and later thawed in a 37 °C water bath. A purity of at least 90% was achieved for sorted or isolated CD4+, CD8+ and CD8+ TEMRA cells.

The chain uses TRBV7-8 and TRBJ2-3, with the D gene not clear enough to name. Sequencing input: CD8+ T cells from PBMCs. The TCR originated in a human donor with Susac syndrome. The CDR3 reads CASSLFTDTQYF. The nucleotide sequence is TGTGCCAGCAGCTTATTCACAGATACGCAGTATTTT.